This TCR beta chain was observed in a study of naive and memory T cell subsets. A few counts support this clonotype. Two oligonucleotides, mixed equimolar, formed the beta constant-region primer covering TRBC1 and TRBC2. Four rounds of PCR amplified the ligated cDNA using nested alpha and beta constant-region primers plus SP2. TCRdb passed the UMI-ligation and nested PCR reads through MiXCR, listing each CDR3 protein once. The repertoire holds some 22,000 distinct CDR3 sequences, with roughly 9.6% as singletons. The CDR3 covers 16 residues. The V and J ends lost 4 bases and 8 bases, in that order; junction bases with no gene match: 12. Per germline, CDR1 KGHDR and CDR2 SFDVKD. Overnight CMV lysate stimulation of fresh PBMCs defined donor CMV status by CD4+ IFNgamma. CD8 T cells were positively selected from what remained after CD4 positive selection.

This sequence was found in a human donor in good health. Material: central memory CD8+ T cells from blood. This chain connects TRBV24-1 to TRBJ2-1, with 8 bases identical to TRBD2. The DNA for the CDR3 is TGTGCCACCAGTGAAAGACTAGCGCTTAGTGTAGATGAGCAGTTCTTC. It is translated as CATSERLALSVDEQFF.